Below are 21 T cell receptor beta chains sequenced from a single sample in a study of blood T cells in healthy people across ages. A sample-barcoded 5' primer and a J-beta primer mix were used in a second PCR of about 6 to 12 cycles. TCRdb called the 5' RACE reads again in MiXCR, with one record for every CDR3 protein. The table has around 1,100,000 distinct CDR3 sequences, less than 45% seen once. Sample: blood. The receptor set was obtained from a man between 18 and 35 years old in good health.

The CDR3 region has the DNA TGTGCTAGACGCCTGGGGCAGGGGCGATTCAACAGCCAAGAGACCCAGTACTTC. Encoded protein: CARRLGQGRFNSQETQYF. V is TRBV12-5 and J is TRBJ2-5; possible D gene TRBD1, 6 bases. Germline values: CDR1 LGHNT, CDR2 FRNRAP. CDR3 length: 18 residues. Trimming shortened V by 9 bases and J by 1 base, and 27 bases separated the two germline ends.

The sample holds a few counts of this clonotype. The chain combines TRBV7-9 with TRBJ1-2; TRBD1 agrees at 7 bases. V lost 5 bases and J lost 6; bases outside the gene matches: 9. The CDR3 has 14 amino acids. Per germline, CDR1 SEHNR and CDR2 FQNEAQ (reference sequence). The DNA for the CDR3 is TGTGCCAGCAGCCCAACCTTGACAGGGAATGGCTACACCTTC. It yields the protein CASSPTLTGNGYTF.

The chain is built from TRBV29-1 and TRBJ2-3; no clear D. V was clipped by 8 bases and J by 4 bases, with 16 bases between them. CDR1 and CDR2 (germline): SQVTM, ANQGSEA. The CDR3 consists of 13 residues. The CDR3 reads CSIATQGPDTQYF. As DNA, the CDR3 is TGCAGCATTGCGACCCAAGGGCCAGATACGCAGTATTTT.

The V and J genes are TRBV28 and TRBJ1-5; D gene ambiguous. CDR3 length: 12 residues. Germline V gene data show CDR1 as MDHEN and CDR2 as SYDVKM. Trimming took 1 base from V and 7 from J, leaving 5 bases between them. For the CDR3, the DNA is TGTGCCAGCAGTTTATCCCCCCAGCCCCAGCATTTT. It codes for CASSLSPQPQHF.

This clonotype has a handful of counts. The rearrangement joins TRBV20-1 to TRBJ1-2; D unresolved. Trimming took off 4 bases at V and 4 bases at J, with 13 bases between the two ends. The CDR3 has 13 amino acids. CDR1 is DFQATT and CDR2 is SNEGSKA in the germline V gene (reference sequence). CDR3 bases: TGCAGTGCTATCAACGCCGGGTCCTATGGCTACACCTTC. Translating it yields CSAINAGSYGYTF.

The J gene is TRBJ2-3, the V gene TRBV28; tentatively, D is TRBD1 (6 bases). Germline CDR1 reads MDHEN; CDR2 reads SYDVKM. Deletions cut 5 bases from V and 6 bases from J, with 12 bases between. The CDR3 extends over 13 amino acids. The CDR3 region is CASSADRMDTQYF. DNA of the CDR3: TGTGCCAGCAGTGCCGACAGGATGGATACGCAGTATTTT.

The chain couples TRBV7-9 to TRBJ1-5; D perhaps matches TRBD1 (5 bases). The germline V and J ends were trimmed by 7 bases and 7 bases, with 11 bases remaining between them. Germline V CDR1 and CDR2: SEHNR, FQNEAQ (reference sequence). The CDR3 contains 12 residues. The CDR3 nucleotides read TGTGCCAGCACGACAGCGGAACAGCCCCAGCATTTT. This encodes CASTTAEQPQHF.

Note on this clonotype: One end of the junction varies from germline; a read error may be responsible. This chain uses TRBV3-1 with TRBJ2-6; D may be TRBD1 or TRBD2 (5 bases each). CDR3 length: 13 residues. Germline V gives CDR1 LGHDT, CDR2 YNNKEL (reference sequence). The CDR3 region has the DNA TGTGCCAGCGGTCTGAGAGGGGCCAACGTCCCGACTTTC. Encoded protein: CASGLRGANVPTF.

The V and J genes are TRBV12-3 or TRBV12-4 and TRBJ2-5, with 9 bases aligning to TRBD2. Unmatched junction bases numbered 14, after V lost 10 bases and J lost 11 bases. The CDR3 is 13 amino acids. CDR3 coding DNA: TGTGCCACCGCGGGGGGGCTATGGTATGAGCAGTACTTC. This gives the protein CATAGGLWYEQYF.

This clonotype came up a few times. The rearrangement links TRBV25-1 to TRBJ1-1; D might be TRBD1 (5 bases). The CDR3 sequence is 17 residues long. Germline assignment: CDR1 MGHDK and CDR2 SYGVNS. V gave up 2 bases and J gave up 1 base, with 17 bases separating them. The CDR3, as DNA: TGTGCCAGCAGTGAAGATTCCCGGACAAAAGAGAACACTGAAGCTTTCTTT. The encoded protein is CASSEDSRTKENTEAFF.

The chain recombines TRBV7-2 with TRBJ1-5; tentatively, D is TRBD1 (5 bases). The CDR3 consists of 16 residues. V was pared by 2 bases and J by 2 bases, with 13 bases between. CDR1 and CDR2 (germline): SGHTA, FQGNSA. For the CDR3, the DNA is TGTGCCAGCAGCTTAATGCCCAGGGACGGCAATCAGCCCCAGCATTTT. Translation: CASSLMPRDGNQPQHF.

The chain links TRBV11-3 to TRBJ2-1, with unresolved D. With 3 bases removed from V and 9 bases from J, the gap between germline ends came to 15 bases. Germline CDR1 reads SGHNT; CDR2 reads YENEEA. This CDR3 region has 14 residues. The CDR3 is CASSLLPSSSEQFF. CDR3 bases: TGTGCCAGCAGCTTGTTACCTTCGAGCAGTGAGCAGTTCTTC.

This clonotype was counted a few times. The J gene is TRBJ2-3, the V gene TRBV5-1; 8 bases line up with TRBD2. The germline V gene has CDR1 SGHRS and CDR2 YFSETQ. CDR3 length equals 15 residues. The junction had 4 bases not matched to a gene; V was cut back by 4 bases and J by 0 bases. The CDR3 bases are TGCGCCAGCAGCCAGCGGGGGTTTAGCACAGATACGCAGTATTTT. It specifies CASSQRGFSTDTQYF.

The rearrangement joins TRBV13 to TRBJ2-1; 9 bases are a match to TRBD2. After removal of 7 bases from V and 9 bases from J, the junction contained 13 bases not matched to a gene. Germline lookup yields CDR1 PRHDT and CDR2 FYEKMQ (reference sequence). The length of the CDR3 is 15 residues. The CDR3: CASTLSGRGGGEQFF. Written as DNA, the CDR3 is TGTGCCAGCACCCTTAGCGGGAGAGGTGGTGGTGAGCAGTTCTTC.

This sequence joins TRBV7-2 and TRBJ1-5; D unresolved. The ends were cut back, 3 bases at V and 7 bases at J, with 10 bases in the middle. Germline-derived CDR1 and CDR2 are SGHTA and FQGNSA. CDR3 size: 13 residues. CDR3 in amino acids: CASSFELNQPQHF. In DNA form, the CDR3 reads TGTGCCAGCAGCTTTGAGCTTAACCAGCCCCAGCATTTT.

The rearrangement joins TRBV29-1 to TRBJ2-1; TRBD1 might be the D (5 bases). Trimming pared 0 bases from V and 8 bases from J, leaving 23 bases between. The CDR3 extends over 17 amino acids. Germline loops: CDR1 SQVTM, CDR2 ANQGSEA. The CDR3, as DNA: TGCAGCGTTGAAGAAAGGGGAATACGCCCCATGGTCCATGAGCAGTTCTTC. This encodes CSVEERGIRPMVHEQFF.

Here the CDR3 DNA reads TGCAGTGCTAGACCTCCGGGACAGCCATCGGGGCCCCAGCATTTT. This gives the protein CSARPPGQPSGPQHF. This chain joins TRBV20-1 and TRBJ1-5; 7 bases map to TRBD1. This CDR3 region has 15 residues. V lost 2 bases to trimming and J lost 9 bases; unmatched junction nucleotides: 13. Looked up from germline, CDR1 is DFQATT and CDR2 is SNEGSKA (reference sequence).

There are a few counts of this clonotype. The chain uses TRBV27 and TRBJ1-1; TRBD1 agrees at 10 bases. The V segment lost 5 bases and the J segment 5 bases; nucleotides outside the gene matches: 8. The CDR3 is made up of 15 amino acids. Germline-derived CDR1 and CDR2 are MNHEY and SMNVEV (reference sequence). CDR3 nucleotides: TGTGCCAGCAGTGAGACAGGGGGCGCAAATACTGAAGCTTTCTTT. Its protein is CASSETGGANTEAFF.

This clonotype was seen many times. The chain couples TRBV4-3 to TRBJ1-2, with TRBD1 identical over 7 bases. Losses at the gene ends were 4 bases for V and 10 bases for J; bases not matched to a gene: 3. CDR1 is LGHNA, CDR2 YSLEER, per germline. The CDR3 length is 11 residues. CDR3 residues: CASSRDRDYTF. CDR3 bases: TGCGCCAGCAGCCGAGACAGGGACTACACCTTC.

This clonotype was picked up many times. The chain carries TRBV9 and TRBJ2-3; D is unresolved. Germline V lookup: CDR1 SGDLS, CDR2 YYNGEE. The CDR3 extends over 15 amino acids. V shed 0 bases and J shed 1 base, with 9 bases lying between them. CDR3 coding DNA: TGTGCCAGCAGCGTAGAGATCGTAGGCACAGATACGCAGTATTTT. This encodes CASSVEIVGTDTQYF.

This chain connects TRBV27 to TRBJ2-3; D unresolved. The CDR3 consists of 15 residues. Trimming left V 3 bases short and J 0 bases short, with 10 bases between. Germline CDR1 is MNHEY and CDR2 is SMNVEV (reference sequence). CDR3 amino acids: CASSFRVASTDTQYF. In nucleotides, the CDR3 is TGTGCCAGCAGTTTTAGGGTCGCTAGCACAGATACGCAGTATTTT.